This TCR beta chain emerged from a study of T-cell reconstitution after alpha-beta-depleted transplantation in children. Preparing the TCRbeta library involved the use of unique molecular identifiers. TCRdb redid the calling of the PCR reads with MiXCR, one entry per CDR3 protein. The top ten hold less than 5% of the sample, which has hundreds of thousands of distinct CDR3 sequences, over 9.5% seen once. V lost 5 bases to trimming and J lost 8 bases; unmatched junction nucleotides: 10. In germline, CDR1 is SGHTA, CDR2 FQGNSA. The CDR3 is made up of 16 amino acids. This clonotype was sampled from a human donor who donated a stem cell graft to a child with acute myeloid leukemia. This material consisted of PBMCs from the stem cell graft donor, taken from the stem cell graft. The J gene is TRBJ2-1, the V gene TRBV7-2; 12 nucleotides match TRBD2. CDR3 coding DNA: TGTGCCAGCAGCCACCCACTAGCGGGAGGAATCTATGAGCAGTTCTTC. Translating gives CASSHPLAGGIYEQFF.